This T cell receptor (beta chain) was sequenced in a study of radiotherapy plus CTLA-4 blockade in lung cancer. Concerning this clone: The antigen is unknown.

V was trimmed by 7 bases and J by 3 bases, leaving 10 bases between them. CDR3 length equals 12 residues. CDR1 and CDR2 (germline): GTSNPN, SVGIG (reference sequence). Notes on the study in general: In blood, after radiotherapy plus ipilimumab, tumor-derived TCR clones expanded.

This table comes from immunoSEQ multiplex PCR, and its TCRdb copy is limited to in-frame clones, with some not included. The sample lists more than 95,000 clones, roughly 74% occurring once. The sample consisted of peripheral blood, taken from a patient treated with radiotherapy plus ipilimumab. The sequence derives from a human donor with non-small cell lung cancer who had a partial response to radiotherapy plus ipilimumab. Some clones in this sample may be carry-over from other donors' samples. The genes are TRBV30 and TRBJ2-1; D possibly corresponds to TRBD2 (6 bases). CDR3 nucleotides: TGTGCCTCCGCGGGGAACTACAATGAGCAGTTCTTC. This gives the protein CASAGNYNEQFF.